Shown below are 26 T cell receptor beta chains from a single sample sequenced in a study of beta chain features in type 1 diabetes. Of the isolated RNA, all was reverse transcribed, and so the sequenced material was expressed TCRB transcripts. Sequencing used immunoSEQ multiplex PCR; TCRdb keeps in-frame clones, though not all of them. Of under 450,000 clones in the sample, 11% to 15% are singletons; the top ten hold under 0.04%. Sequencing input: naive CD4+ T cells from blood. Source of these receptors: a man between 25 and 39 years old in good health.

This clone appeared a few times. This chain connects TRBV7-2 to TRBJ2-7; TRBD1 agrees at 9 bases. Germline trimming cut 6 bases from V and 4 bases from J; bases unmatched to any gene: 10. The CDR3 runs 15 residues. Germline assignment: CDR1 SGHTA and CDR2 FQGNSA. CDR3 loop: CASRVTGTGSYEQYV. The CDR3 coding sequence is TGTGCCAGCAGAGTTACCGGGACAGGGAGTTACGAGCAGTACGTC.

This clone was recorded a few times. The gene calls are TRBV30 and TRBJ1-4; the D is unclear. This CDR3 contains 12 residues. V was trimmed by 4 bases and J by 8 bases, leaving 11 bases between them. The germline CDR1 and CDR2 sequences are GTSNPN and SVGIG (reference sequence). In DNA, the CDR3 is TGTGCCTGGACCCACCCGGGGGAAAAACTGTTTTTT. Translated: CAWTHPGEKLFF.

A few counts support this clone. The chain employs TRBV5-6 and TRBJ2-7; D could derive from TRBD1 or TRBD2 (5 bases each). V lost 2 bases, J lost 5 bases, and 26 bases lay in between. The CDR3 covers 18 residues. Germline V gives CDR1 SGHDT, CDR2 YYEEEE. CDR3 residues: CASSFLPHVSGTPHEQYV. DNA of the CDR3: TGTGCCAGCAGCTTTTTGCCCCACGTTTCCGGGACGCCGCACGAGCAGTACGTC.

This chain connects TRBV9 to TRBJ2-1, with 8 bases aligning to TRBD2. The V gene end was trimmed by 3 bases and the J gene end by 6 bases; junction bases not matched to a gene: 11. Germline V lookup: CDR1 SGDLS, CDR2 YYNGEE. CDR3 length equals 16 residues. The CDR3 here is CASSGLSGGHLNEQFF. The CDR3 nucleotides read TGTGCCAGCAGCGGCCTGAGCGGGGGCCACCTCAATGAGCAGTTCTTC.

Many counts were recorded for this clone. The rearrangement links TRBV15 to TRBJ2-1; TRBD2 agrees at 8 bases. V was pared by 2 bases and J by 4 bases, with 10 bases of the junction left unmatched. CDR3 length: 17 amino acids. Germline V gene sequence: CDR1 LNHNV, CDR2 YYDKDF (reference sequence). CDR3 sequence (DNA): TGTGCCACCAGCAGAAGCGCACTAGCGGAGATATACAATGAGCAGTTCTTC. It specifies CATSRSALAEIYNEQFF.

The V gene is TRBV12-5, the J gene TRBJ2-1; D possibly matches TRBD1 or TRBD2 (5 bases each). This CDR3 spans 16 amino acids. V lost 1 base and J lost 1, with 11 bases in between. Germline CDR1 is LGHNT and CDR2 is FRNRAP. CDR3 loop: CASGLAMGRSYNEQFF. The CDR3 DNA reads TGTGCTAGTGGTTTGGCCATGGGACGGTCCTACAATGAGCAGTTCTTC.

This chain uses TRBV29-1 with TRBJ2-5, with D perhaps TRBD2 (6 bases). Trimming took off 7 bases at V and 1 base at J, with 16 bases between the two ends. Germline loops: CDR1 SQVTM, CDR2 ANQGSEA. The length of the CDR3 is 14 residues. CDR3 bases: TGCAGCGACTCCCCGGGACTCCTCCAAGAGACCCAGTACTTC. Translation: CSDSPGLLQETQYF.

V gene TRBV27 combines with J gene TRBJ2-7; D possibly corresponds to TRBD2 (5 bases). The CDR3 totals 15 residues. The germline V gene encodes CDR1 MNHEY and CDR2 SMNVEV (reference sequence). The V end was cut by 2 bases, the J end by 2 bases, with 13 bases between. The CDR3 region is CASSLRGSLPYEQYV. The CDR3 DNA reads TGTGCCAGCAGTTTAAGAGGGTCCCTTCCCTACGAGCAGTACGTC.

J is TRBJ2-1 and V is TRBV25-1; the match to TRBD2 covers 12 bases. CDR1 is MGHDK and CDR2 is SYGVNS in the germline V gene. This CDR3 spans 17 amino acids. V dropped 8 bases and J dropped 0; count of bases not matched to a gene: 8. The DNA of the CDR3 is TGTGCCAGCCACGGGACTAGCGGGCTGAGCTCCTACAATGAGCAGTTCTTC. This gives the protein CASHGTSGLSSYNEQFF.

The chain links TRBV7-9 to TRBJ1-3; D remains ambiguous. Germline V gene sequence: CDR1 SEHNR, CDR2 FQNEAQ (reference sequence). The ends were cut back, 6 bases at V and 0 bases at J, with 15 bases in the middle. The CDR3 loop spans 16 amino acids. In nucleotides, the CDR3 is TGTGCCAGCAGTTACCACTTGGGTCACTCTGGAAACACCATATATTTT. This translates into CASSYHLGHSGNTIYF.

Only a few counts were recorded for this clone. This rearrangement joins TRBV2 to TRBJ2-7; weak D call: TRBD2 (6 bases). The CDR3 length is 18 residues. Trimming removed 5 bases from V and 1 base from J, with 24 bases in between. Germline V gene data show CDR1 as SNHLY and CDR2 as FYNNEI. CDR3 protein: CASSRGGSGTSGSYEQYV. In DNA, the CDR3 is TGTGCCAGCAGTAGGGGAGGCTCCGGGACGAGCGGGTCCTACGAGCAGTACGTC.

The sample holds a few counts of this clone. The V call is TRBV6-6, the J call TRBJ2-6; no definite D call. Trimming pared 4 bases from V and 4 bases from J, leaving 11 bases between. Germline V gene sequence: CDR1 MNHNY, CDR2 SVGAGI (reference sequence). This CDR3 is 15 amino acids long. The CDR3 region has the DNA TGTGCCAGCAGTTCAAACGTAGCCGGGGCCAACGTCCTGACTTTC. It is translated as CASSSNVAGANVLTF.

The rearrangement joins TRBV2 to TRBJ1-5; no reliable D call. Germline V lookup: CDR1 SNHLY, CDR2 FYNNEI. The CDR3 contains 13 residues. V lost 4 bases to trimming and J lost 11 bases, with 15 bases between them. In DNA, the CDR3 is TGTGCCAGCAGTGTTGCCGCGGGCCGAGCCCAGCATTTT. Its translation is CASSVAAGRAQHF.

This clone appeared a few times. CDR3 nucleotide sequence: TGCGCCAGCAGCAAGTACAGGGCTACTGAAGCTTTCTTT. Its protein product is CASSKYRATEAFF. The chain combines TRBV4-3 with TRBJ1-1, with D maybe TRBD1 (6 bases). The CDR3 has 13 amino acids. CDR1 and CDR2 (germline): LGHNA, YSLEER. With 5 bases removed from V and 5 bases from J, the gap between germline ends came to 12 bases.

This clone turned up a few times. The chain joins TRBV7-2 to TRBJ2-1; 8 bases agree with TRBD1. V lost 1 base, J lost 9 bases, and 2 bases stayed unmatched. Germline CDR1 and CDR2: SGHTA and FQGNSA. The CDR3 has 13 residues. CDR3 protein: CASSLEQGGEQFF. For the CDR3, the DNA is TGTGCCAGCAGCTTAGAACAGGGGGGTGAGCAGTTCTTC.

The genes are TRBV11-3 and TRBJ2-1; tentatively, D is TRBD1 (5 bases). CDR1 is SGHNT, CDR2 YENEEA, per germline. With 5 bases removed from V and 14 bases from J, the gap between germline ends came to 19 bases. This CDR3 is built from 13 residues. CDR3 region: CASSPLDSSDEFF. The CDR3 DNA is TGTGCCAGCAGCCCGCTAGACAGCTCCGACGAGTTCTTC.

There are a few counts of this clone. This chain uses TRBV4-3 with TRBJ2-1, with 9 positions matching TRBD1. This CDR3 contains 17 residues. After removal of 2 bases from V and 5 bases from J, the junction contained 10 bases not matched to a gene. The germline V gene encodes CDR1 LGHNA and CDR2 YSLEER. CDR3 protein: CASSQLTGTGFNNEQFF. Written as DNA, the CDR3 is TGCGCCAGCAGCCAATTAACCGGGACAGGGTTTAACAATGAGCAGTTCTTC.

The chain combines TRBV6-5 with TRBJ1-1, with D perhaps TRBD1 (6 bases). Trimming cost V 0 bases and J 5 bases, with 16 bases left between them. Germline V gene sequence: CDR1 MNHEY, CDR2 SVGAGI. There are 16 residues in the CDR3. The CDR3 nucleotides read TGTGCCAGCAGTTACTCGACAGGTTCGAAGGGTACTGAAGCTTTCTTT. It specifies CASSYSTGSKGTEAFF.

This clone was counted only a few times. In the same sample, other DNA sequences code for this CDR3. The V call is TRBV9, the J call TRBJ2-2, with D hard to call. This CDR3 has 12 amino acids. Trimming took 1 base from V and 6 from J, leaving 4 bases between them. The germline gives CDR1 SGDLS, CDR2 YYNGEE. The CDR3 sequence: CASSVSSGELFF. DNA for the CDR3: TGTGCCAGCAGCGTAAGTTCCGGGGAGCTGTTTTTT.

The CDR3 coding sequence is TGTGCCAGCAGGGACAGGGGGCAAGAGACCCAGTACTTC. Protein sequence: CASRDRGQETQYF. V and J are TRBV2 and TRBJ2-5, with 10 bases matching TRBD1. Germline V gives CDR1 SNHLY, CDR2 FYNNEI. Trimming cost V 6 bases and J 2 bases; bases outside gene matches: 0. The CDR3 runs to 13 residues.

This clone has just a few counts. The chain recombines TRBV7-9 with TRBJ1-1, with 7 bases fitting TRBD1. The germline CDR1 and CDR2 sequences are SEHNR and FQNEAQ (reference sequence). This CDR3 is built from 14 residues. With 1 base clipped from V and 5 bases from J, the junction kept 4 bases outside the gene matches. The CDR3 region has the DNA TGTGCCAGCAGCTTAGAAGGGACAGTGACTGAAGCTTTCTTT. Translated, it gives CASSLEGTVTEAFF.

The CDR3, as DNA: TGTGCCAGCAGCTTAACAGGATACGGTGGCTACACCTTC. Translating gives CASSLTGYGGYTF. The gene calls are TRBV5-6 and TRBJ1-2; perhaps TRBD1 as D (5 bases). Trimming pared 2 bases from V and 7 bases from J, leaving 12 bases between. The germline CDR1 and CDR2 sequences are SGHDT and YYEEEE. The CDR3 is made up of 13 amino acids.

This clone was seen a handful of times. At the DNA level, this CDR3 is encoded by other sequences in the same sample as well. This sequence joins TRBV29-1 and TRBJ1-2; D is uncertain. The CDR3 covers 12 residues. The germline V gene encodes CDR1 SQVTM and CDR2 ANQGSEA. The V and J ends lost 3 bases and 5 bases respectively, with 10 bases between them. For the CDR3, the DNA is TGCAGCGTTGAGCGTGGTGTTTATGGCTACACCTTC. As protein: CSVERGVYGYTF. Together with reference TRBV29-1 and TRBJ1-2, the CDR3 gives the full variable domain: SAVISQKPSRDICQRGTSLTIQCQVDSQVTMMFWYRQQPGQSLTLIATANQGSEATYESGFVIDKFPISRPNLTFSTLTVSNMSPEDSSIYLCSVERGVYGYTFGSGTRLTVV.

This clone was found a few times. The V call is TRBV5-4, the J call TRBJ2-1, with D uncertain. Trimming removed 0 bases from V and 1 base from J, with 8 bases in between. Germline CDR1 is SGHNT and CDR2 is YYREEE (reference sequence). This CDR3 region has 15 residues. For the CDR3, the DNA is TGTGCCAGCAGCTTGGAAAGGGATTCCTACAATGAGCAGTTCTTC. Its protein product is CASSLERDSYNEQFF.

This clone has more than one count but fewer than ten. The V and J genes are TRBV7-9 and TRBJ1-2; D possibly corresponds to TRBD1 (5 bases). Looked up from germline, CDR1 is SEHNR and CDR2 is FQNEAQ (reference sequence). Trimming left V 5 bases short and J 3 bases short, with 10 bases between. This CDR3 has 13 amino acids. The DNA for the CDR3 is TGTGCCAGCAGCCTCCGGGACGACTATGGCTACACCTTC. It specifies CASSLRDDYGYTF.

The J gene is TRBJ1-4, the V gene TRBV6-5; D possibly corresponds to TRBD1 (5 bases). Germline CDR1 is MNHEY and CDR2 is SVGAGI. The CDR3 is 14 amino acids. Trimming took 2 bases from V and 8 from J, leaving 12 bases between them. Here the CDR3 reads CASSYRGAREKLFF. As DNA, the CDR3 is TGTGCCAGCAGTTACCGAGGGGCGCGGGAAAAACTGTTTTTT.